The T cell receptor beta chain under discussion was sequenced for a study of early T cells in non-severe SARS-CoV-2 infection. Study-wide context: The chains were unpaired, and the sequenced material was bulk RNA from unsorted whole blood.

Unique molecular identifiers (one per individual cDNA molecule) were attached. TCRdb re-called the 5' RACE reads with MiXCR, one entry per CDR3 protein. The table includes about 72,000 distinct CDR3 sequences, roughly 9.1% detected once. CDR3 length: 14 residues. Per germline, CDR1 SQVTM and CDR2 ANQGSEA. Trimming at V came to 8 bases and at J to 2 bases, leaving 10 bases not matched to a gene. Study conclusions and caveats: VDJdb matching, biased toward anti-spike CD8 responses, missed private and CD4 specificities.

As to this clonotype: Its cognate antigen is unknown.

The clonotype originates from an adult who was a healthcare worker with PCR-confirmed SARS-CoV-2 infection or an uninfected control (not recorded which). The chain carries TRBV29-1 and TRBJ2-3, with 7 bases that match TRBD1. Specimen: whole blood. Here the CDR3 reads CSIDRGQYTDTQYF. For the CDR3, the DNA is TGCAGCATCGACCGGGGACAGTACACAGATACGCAGTATTTT.